This T cell receptor beta chain was recovered during a study of beta chain features in type 1 diabetes. As regards this clone: Its antigen is not identified.

CDR1 is SGHNT, CDR2 YYREEE, per germline (reference sequence). The V end was cut by 4 bases, the J end by 0 bases, with 11 bases between. The CDR3 spans 16 residues. The isolated RNA, all of it, was reverse transcribed, so expressed TCRB transcripts were what got sequenced. Assay used: immunoSEQ multiplex PCR; TCRdb lists only in-frame clones, some missing. The sample records hundreds of thousands of clones, around 15% being singletons. Study results and caveats: Sequencing used cDNA, and cells with high TCR expression could therefore be over-represented. The analysis here could not establish whether HLA type shapes TCRB rearrangement. Fewer insertions but more deletions were seen at VDJ junctions in type 1 diabetes patients. Shorter templates may be favored by PCR, equally so in patients and controls. TCRB CDR3s from Type 1 diabetes patients were moderately but significantly shorter in all four CD4+ subsets.

Sequencing input: naive CD4+ T cells from blood. The chain couples TRBV5-4 to TRBJ2-6; tentative D call: TRBD1 (6 bases). The sequence derives from a man between 18 and 29 years old with type 1 diabetes. The CDR3 region has the DNA TGTGCCAGCAGCCTCACAGGGATCTCTGGGGCCAACGTCCTGACTTTC. This sequence encodes CASSLTGISGANVLTF.